The 4 T cell receptor beta chains listed next were all sequenced from one sample in a study of control samples from healthy donors and cancer patients. Using immunoSEQ multiplex PCR, the repertoire was profiled, and TCRdb retains in-frame clones only, with some absent. This table has 150,000 to 200,000 clones, roughly 95% appearing once. Sequenced input: blood. The origin of the receptors is a woman aged 60-75 years in good health.

The genes are TRBV5-1 and TRBJ2-5; a weak D match, TRBD2 (7 bases). Trimming removed 0 bases from V and 4 bases from J, with 13 bases in between. Per the germline V gene, CDR1 is SGHRS and CDR2 is YFSETQ. This CDR3 spans 15 amino acids. This chain's CDR3 is CASSLAGGRPETQYF. The DNA for the CDR3 is TGCGCCAGCAGCTTGGCCGGGGGGCGACCAGAGACCCAGTACTTC. The whole variable domain, remainder taken from reference TRBV5-1 and TRBJ2-5, is KAGVTQTPRYLIKTRGQQVTLSCSPISGHRSVSWYQQTPGQGLQFLFEYFSETQRNKGNFPGRFSGRQFSNSRSEMNVSTLELGDSALYLCASSLAGGRPETQYFGPGTRLLVL.

The V gene is TRBV7-2, the J gene TRBJ1-5, with TRBD1 matching 7 bases. Germline V gene sequence: CDR1 SGHTA, CDR2 FQGNSA. The CDR3 has 14 residues. After removal of 9 bases from V and 4 bases from J, the junction contained 9 bases not matched to a gene. The CDR3 DNA follows: TGTGCCAGTTGTTCCGGGACAGATAATCAGCCCCAGCATTTT. The encoded protein is CASCSGTDNQPQHF.

The rearrangement links TRBV5-1 to TRBJ1-5; no reliable D call. Germline CDR1 reads SGHRS; CDR2 reads YFSETQ. CDR3 length equals 15 residues. Trimming removed 0 bases at V and 4 bases at J, with 11 bases between. This CDR3 reads CASSLGDLENQPQHF. CDR3 nucleotides: TGCGCCAGCAGCTTGGGGGATTTGGAAAATCAGCCCCAGCATTTT.

The chain links TRBV11-2 to TRBJ1-2; the D gene is possibly TRBD1 (5 bases). This CDR3 is built from 14 residues. Germline loops: CDR1 SGHAT, CDR2 FQNNGV. V was cut by 1 base and J by 5 bases, with 11 bases left in between. The CDR3 DNA reads as TGTGCCAGCAGCTTAGCTATTGAGGGGTATGGCTACACCTTC. It encodes CASSLAIEGYGYTF.